This T cell receptor beta chain was obtained from a study of T cells in localized non-small cell lung cancer. Findings and limits, study-wide: For the top 100 tumor clones, a median approximately 50 also appeared in adjacent lung. Greater T cell density in blood accompanied longer overall survival. Highest T cell clonality was seen in uninvolved adjacent lung, surpassing that measured in tumor. Sequence data derive from only one tumor region, so heterogeneity remains possible.

Of note for this clone: Its antigen is currently unknown.

This CDR3 has 14 residues. Looked up from germline, CDR1 is MNHNS and CDR2 is SASEGT. Trimming took off 7 bases at V and 1 base at J, with 13 bases between the two ends. Repertoires were generated with immunoSEQ multiplex PCR, while TCRdb's copy carries only in-frame clones and drops some. The sample yields 25,000 to 30,000 clones, more than 65% seen once. The receptor comes from a man aged 40 to 75 with stage III lung adenocarcinoma. The source material was peripheral blood mononuclear cells, sampled before any cancer treatment. The V call is TRBV6-1, the J call TRBJ1-1, with D tentatively TRBD1 (5 bases). The CDR3 here is CASKGSDRNTEAFF. DNA for the CDR3: TGTGCCAGCAAAGGTTCAGACAGGAACACTGAAGCTTTCTTT.